This T cell receptor beta chain appears in the sequencing data of a study of beta chain features in type 1 diabetes. Findings of the study overall: Shortening of TCRB CDR3s, moderate but significant, appeared in all four CD4+ subsets of Type 1 diabetes patients. Over-representation of high TCR-expressing cells was a possible consequence of cDNA sequencing. Compared with healthy donors, patients appeared to share more similar naive, central memory and regulatory TCRB repertoires.

CDR3 length equals 14 residues. Germline CDR1 reads SGHRS; CDR2 reads YFSETQ. V was shortened by 0 bases and J by 4 bases, with 10 bases between the two germline ends. Every isolated RNA sample was fully reverse transcribed, so sequencing captured expressed TCRB transcripts. The repertoire was sequenced with immunoSEQ multiplex PCR; TCRdb's copy has only in-frame clones and lacks some. The table shows about 700,000 clones, with roughly 12% occurring only once. This clone was seen a handful of times. Its antigen is unidentified. This sample includes further DNA sequences coding for the same CDR3. Using CD45RO/CCR7/CD25/CD127/CD95/CD27, CD4+ naive, central memory, regulatory and stem cell-like memory cells were sorted.

The sequenced sample was naive CD4+ T cells from blood. The clonotype originates from a man in his late teens or twenties with type 1 diabetes. This chain connects TRBV5-1 to TRBJ1-1; the D is unclear. The CDR3, as DNA: TGCGCCAGCAGCTTGGGGGAATTGGGCACTGAAGCTTTCTTT. It yields the protein CASSLGELGTEAFF.